The clone carrying this TCR beta chain has a single count. The antigen is undetermined. This specimen belongs to a study of T cell repertoires in cytomegalovirus infection. General study results and limits: Totalled public TCR beta family frequency picked out people who carried CMV plus the relevant HLA.

Via MiXCR, TCRdb re-called the reads, giving one row per CDR3 protein. Among 400,000 or so distinct CDR3 sequences listed, about a sixth were seen once. The germline V gene has CDR1 SGHAT and CDR2 FQNNGV. This CDR3 comprises 16 residues. V was clipped by 1 base and J by 4 bases; unmatched bases: 8. V and J are TRBV11-2 and TRBJ2-3, with 7 bases that match TRBD2. Sequencing used PBMCs. This sequence originates from a human donor in good health (CMV status not recorded). Some clones in this sample may be carry-over from other donors' samples. The CDR3 DNA sequence: TGTGCCAGCAGCTTAGCGCGGGCTAGCGGTTCAGATACGCAGTATTTT. It is translated as CASSLARASGSDTQYF.